This is a list of T cell receptor beta chains from one sample in a study of lymphopenia after photon versus proton radiotherapy. Sequencing was performed with immunoSEQ multiplex PCR; in TCRdb, only in-frame clones are kept and a portion is missing. The repertoire holds 35,000 to 50,000 clones, with more than 85% as singletons. The sample here was peripheral blood, taken from a patient treated with photon-based radiotherapy. These TCRs come from a man aged 55 to 70 with cholangiocarcinoma. The CDR3 runs from the conserved cysteine through the conserved F or W. The order of the fields is J gene, clone size, V gene, D gene, CDR3 DNA, CDR3 protein. The D gene is left open where the match is weak. The listing skips clone size in some rows; elsewhere it reads once, few, many or a size class.

j_call: TRBJ2-3; clone_size: once; v_call: TRBV9; d_call: -; cdr3_nt: TGTGCCAGCAGCGTATTGGCGGGGTTGACAGATACGCAGTATTTT; cdr3_aa: CASSVLAGLTDTQYF
j_call: TRBJ2-2; clone_size: once; v_call: TRBV11-3; d_call: TRBD1; cdr3_nt: TGTGCCAGCAGCAAAGGGACAGGGGGCTCAGGGGAGCTGTTTTTT; cdr3_aa: CASSKGTGGSGELFF
j_call: TRBJ2-7; clone_size: -; v_call: TRBV6-1; d_call: -; cdr3_nt: TGTGCCAGCAGTGAGGACGGGTGGGGATTGTACGAGCAGTACTTC; cdr3_aa: CASSEDGWGLYEQYF
j_call: TRBJ1-2; clone_size: -; v_call: TRBV2; d_call: -; cdr3_nt: TGTGCCAGCAGTGAGGAGAACCAGGGCCTCTATGGCTACACCTTC; cdr3_aa: CASSEENQGLYGYTF
j_call: TRBJ2-5; clone_size: once; v_call: TRBV5-1; d_call: -; cdr3_nt: TGCGCCAGCAGCCCCGACGGGGCAGGGCCGAAGTACTTC; cdr3_aa: CASSPDGAGPKYF
j_call: TRBJ2-1; clone_size: -; v_call: TRBV7-3; d_call: TRBD1; cdr3_nt: TGTGCCAGCAGCTTCAGGGGGCAGGGGAATGAGCAGTTCTTC; cdr3_aa: CASSFRGQGNEQFF
j_call: TRBJ1-1; clone_size: -; v_call: TRBV7-9; d_call: -; cdr3_nt: TGTGCCAGCAGCGTCTATGGGCAGGGGAACACTGAAGCTTTCTTT; cdr3_aa: CASSVYGQGNTEAFF
j_call: TRBJ1-1; clone_size: -; v_call: TRBV7-9; d_call: -; cdr3_nt: TGTGCCAGCAGTTTCGCGGCCACTGAAGCTTTCTTT; cdr3_aa: CASSFAATEAFF
j_call: TRBJ1-1; clone_size: -; v_call: TRBV5-1; d_call: -; cdr3_nt: TGCGCCAGCAGGTTGAGGGGATTGAACACTGAAGCTTTCTTT; cdr3_aa: CASRLRGLNTEAFF
j_call: TRBJ1-3; clone_size: -; v_call: TRBV4-2; d_call: -; cdr3_nt: TGTGCCAGCAGCCATTTACTACCGGGACGCGCGTCTGGAAACACCATATATTTT; cdr3_aa: CASSHLLPGRASGNTIYF
j_call: TRBJ2-7; clone_size: once; v_call: TRBV7-9; d_call: TRBD2; cdr3_nt: TGTGCCAGCAGCTTAGTGGCTAGCGGGGGTTACGAGCAGTACTTC; cdr3_aa: CASSLVASGGYEQYF
j_call: TRBJ2-7; clone_size: -; v_call: TRBV7-6; d_call: -; cdr3_nt: TGTGCCAGCAGCTTAGCGTCTATAGGGGACGTCTACGAGCAGTACTTC; cdr3_aa: CASSLASIGDVYEQYF
j_call: TRBJ2-1; clone_size: once; v_call: TRBV5-1; d_call: -; cdr3_nt: TGCGCCAGCAGCGTGCTCCCCGGGGGTGGGGAGCGCGGTGAGCAGTTCTTC; cdr3_aa: CASSVLPGGGERGEQFF
j_call: TRBJ1-3; clone_size: -; v_call: TRBV7-9; d_call: -; cdr3_nt: TGTGCCAGCAGCTTTGCCTCTAGCTCTGGAAACACCATATATTTT; cdr3_aa: CASSFASSSGNTIYF
j_call: TRBJ1-4; clone_size: once; v_call: TRBV27; d_call: TRBD1; cdr3_nt: TGTGCCAGCAGTTCGACAGGGCAGAATGAAAAACTGTTTTTT; cdr3_aa: CASSSTGQNEKLFF
j_call: TRBJ1-1; clone_size: -; v_call: TRBV10-2; d_call: -; cdr3_nt: TGCGCCAGCAGCCCTTTTGGGGTCACTGAAGCTTTCTTT; cdr3_aa: CASSPFGVTEAFF
j_call: TRBJ2-7; clone_size: -; v_call: TRBV28; d_call: -; cdr3_nt: TGTGCCAGCAGTTTTAATAGCGGAGCCTACGAGCAGTACTTC; cdr3_aa: CASSFNSGAYEQYF
j_call: TRBJ2-7; clone_size: -; v_call: TRBV25-1; d_call: -; cdr3_nt: TGTGCCAGCAGTGAACTCCGGGAGCAGTACTTC; cdr3_aa: CASSELREQYF
j_call: TRBJ1-2; clone_size: -; v_call: TRBV15; d_call: -; cdr3_nt: TGTGCCACCAGCAGAGGGGGGTTTTATGGCTACACCTTC; cdr3_aa: CATSRGGFYGYTF
j_call: TRBJ2-7; clone_size: once; v_call: TRBV21-1; d_call: -; cdr3_nt: TGTGCCATACGGGACAGCCCGGCCTACGAGCAGTACTTC; cdr3_aa: CAIRDSPAYEQYF
j_call: TRBJ2-5; clone_size: -; v_call: TRBV7-3; d_call: TRBD1; cdr3_nt: TGTGCCAGCAGCCGACAGGGAGATCAAGAGACCCAGTACTTC; cdr3_aa: CASSRQGDQETQYF
j_call: TRBJ1-2; clone_size: -; v_call: TRBV19; d_call: -; cdr3_nt: TGTGCCAGTAGAAGGGACGCTAACTATGGCTACACCTTC; cdr3_aa: CASRRDANYGYTF
j_call: TRBJ1-2; clone_size: -; v_call: TRBV28; d_call: TRBD1; cdr3_nt: TGTGCCAACAGTTCATCAACCGGGACAGGCTATGGCTACACCTTC; cdr3_aa: CANSSSTGTGYGYTF
j_call: TRBJ2-3; clone_size: -; v_call: TRBV19; d_call: -; cdr3_nt: TGTGCCAGTGCTCGGGGGCTAACAGATACGCAGTATTTT; cdr3_aa: CASARGLTDTQYF
j_call: TRBJ2-5; clone_size: -; v_call: TRBV7-2; d_call: TRBD1; cdr3_nt: TGTGCCAGCCTACAGGGGGCAGAGCAGTACTTC; cdr3_aa: CASLQGAEQYF
j_call: TRBJ2-3; clone_size: -; v_call: TRBV5-4; d_call: TRBD2; cdr3_nt: TGTGCCAGCAGCTCAGCGGGGGCCCTGATAAGCACAGATACGCAGTATTTT; cdr3_aa: CASSSAGALISTDTQYF
j_call: TRBJ2-5; clone_size: -; v_call: TRBV7-2; d_call: TRBD2; cdr3_nt: TGTGCCAGCAGCCTTCTAACTAGCGGGGGGGCGGAGACCCAGTACTTC; cdr3_aa: CASSLLTSGGAETQYF
j_call: TRBJ1-5; clone_size: -; v_call: TRBV7-2; d_call: -; cdr3_nt: TGTGCCAGCAGCTTTGAAGGGTACGGGCAGCCCCAGCATTTT; cdr3_aa: CASSFEGYGQPQHF
j_call: TRBJ1-3; clone_size: -; v_call: TRBV28; d_call: TRBD1; cdr3_nt: TGTGCCAGCAGGATAACAGGGGAAGGAAACACCATATATTTT; cdr3_aa: CASRITGEGNTIYF
j_call: TRBJ2-1; clone_size: -; v_call: TRBV28; d_call: -; cdr3_nt: TGTGCCAGCAGTTTCGGGGCCCAAATCGGCAATGAGCAGTTCTTC; cdr3_aa: CASSFGAQIGNEQFF
j_call: TRBJ2-4; clone_size: -; v_call: TRBV7-9; d_call: -; cdr3_nt: TGTGCCAGCAGCTCAGCCAGACAGGCAAAAAACATTCAGTACTTC; cdr3_aa: CASSSARQAKNIQYF
j_call: TRBJ1-1; clone_size: -; v_call: TRBV6-5; d_call: -; cdr3_nt: TGTGCCAGCAGTTCTTTCCAGGGTGCTGAAGCTTTCTTT; cdr3_aa: CASSSFQGAEAFF
j_call: TRBJ2-1; clone_size: -; v_call: TRBV27; d_call: TRBD2; cdr3_nt: TGTGCCAGCAGTTCCTATAGCGGGAGGGCCGATGAGCAGTTCTTC; cdr3_aa: CASSSYSGRADEQFF
j_call: TRBJ2-7; clone_size: once; v_call: TRBV6-1; d_call: TRBD1; cdr3_nt: TGTGCCAGCAGTGATTATGGGACAGTATACGAGCAGTACTTC; cdr3_aa: CASSDYGTVYEQYF
j_call: TRBJ1-3; clone_size: -; v_call: TRBV6-6; d_call: -; cdr3_nt: TGTGCCAGCAGTCACTCGGGTAACTCTGGAAACACCATATATTTT; cdr3_aa: CASSHSGNSGNTIYF
j_call: TRBJ2-5; clone_size: -; v_call: TRBV19; d_call: TRBD2; cdr3_nt: TGTGCCAGTAGTCTGAGACTAGCGGGAGTTTCGGAGACCCAGTACTTC; cdr3_aa: CASSLRLAGVSETQYF
j_call: TRBJ2-5; clone_size: -; v_call: TRBV7-9; d_call: -; cdr3_nt: TGTGCCAGCAGCTTGAGGGCCGGATCCAAAGAAGAGACCCAGTACTTC; cdr3_aa: CASSLRAGSKEETQYF
j_call: TRBJ1-3; clone_size: -; v_call: TRBV2; d_call: -; cdr3_nt: TGTGCCAGCAGTGAGAAATATCCCCGGGACCGAAGAAACACCATATATTTT; cdr3_aa: CASSEKYPRDRRNTIYF
j_call: TRBJ1-2; clone_size: -; v_call: TRBV6-5; d_call: TRBD1; cdr3_nt: TGTGCCAGCAGTTCGACAGGGTATGGCTACACCTTC; cdr3_aa: CASSSTGYGYTF
j_call: TRBJ1-2; clone_size: -; v_call: TRBV27; d_call: -; cdr3_nt: TGTGCCAGCAGTTCACAATCTAGGGGGGTCTCTGGCTACACCTTC; cdr3_aa: CASSSQSRGVSGYTF
j_call: TRBJ2-6; clone_size: -; v_call: TRBV2; d_call: TRBD1; cdr3_nt: TGTGCCAGCAGCCCGAGGCAGGGGGCCTCTGGGGCCAACGTCCTGACTTTC; cdr3_aa: CASSPRQGASGANVLTF
j_call: TRBJ2-7; clone_size: -; v_call: TRBV5-4; d_call: -; cdr3_nt: TGTGCCAGCAGCCAAGTCATCCTCTCCACCTACGAGCAGTACTTC; cdr3_aa: CASSQVILSTYEQYF
j_call: TRBJ2-7; clone_size: -; v_call: TRBV28; d_call: -; cdr3_nt: TGTGCCAGCAGGACGGGAACTACCTACGAGCAGTACTTC; cdr3_aa: CASRTGTTYEQYF
j_call: TRBJ1-1; clone_size: -; v_call: TRBV10-2; d_call: -; cdr3_nt: TGCGCCAGCAGTGAGTGGCAGGTGAACACTGAAGCTTTCTTT; cdr3_aa: CASSEWQVNTEAFF
j_call: TRBJ1-2; clone_size: -; v_call: TRBV27; d_call: -; cdr3_nt: TGTGCCAGCAGTTCAAATATGGGCCTGGGGGCCCAATATGGCTACACCTTC; cdr3_aa: CASSSNMGLGAQYGYTF
j_call: TRBJ2-7; clone_size: -; v_call: TRBV5-1; d_call: -; cdr3_nt: TGCGCCAGCAGCTTGGACAGGGATTACGAGCAGTACTTC; cdr3_aa: CASSLDRDYEQYF
j_call: TRBJ1-6; clone_size: -; v_call: TRBV5-1; d_call: TRBD1; cdr3_nt: TGCGCCAGCAGCTTGGTGTTAGGGGGCGGTTTAAATTCACCCCTCCACTTT; cdr3_aa: CASSLVLGGGLNSPLHF
j_call: TRBJ1-1; clone_size: -; v_call: TRBV7-2; d_call: -; cdr3_nt: TGTGCCAGCAGCCTCCGAGGGGGGGCCACTGAAGCTTTCTTT; cdr3_aa: CASSLRGGATEAFF
j_call: TRBJ1-5; clone_size: -; v_call: TRBV10-1; d_call: -; cdr3_nt: TGCGCCAGCAGTGAGTCAACGCAGCCCCAGCATTTT; cdr3_aa: CASSESTQPQHF
j_call: TRBJ1-5; clone_size: -; v_call: TRBV28; d_call: -; cdr3_nt: TGTGCCAGCAGTTCAGGTAGACAGCCCCAGCATTTT; cdr3_aa: CASSSGRQPQHF
j_call: TRBJ2-2; clone_size: -; v_call: TRBV11-1; d_call: -; cdr3_nt: TGTGCCAGCAGCCAGGGGTCCGCCACCGGGGAGCTGTTTTTT; cdr3_aa: CASSQGSATGELFF
j_call: TRBJ2-2; clone_size: -; v_call: TRBV5-1; d_call: -; cdr3_nt: TGCGCCAGCAGCTTTGGTAACACCGGGGAGCTGTTTTTT; cdr3_aa: CASSFGNTGELFF
j_call: TRBJ1-1; clone_size: -; v_call: TRBV6-6; d_call: TRBD1; cdr3_nt: TGTGCCAGCAGTCCTGGACAGGCCGAAAACACTGAAGCTTTCTTT; cdr3_aa: CASSPGQAENTEAFF
j_call: TRBJ2-7; clone_size: -; v_call: TRBV19; d_call: -; cdr3_nt: TGTGCCAGTAGTATAGCCCGGGACGGGTATTCCTACGAGCAGTACTTC; cdr3_aa: CASSIARDGYSYEQYF